The 6 T cell receptor beta chains given below trace back to one sample, sequenced in a study of cytomegalovirus exposure and HLA in healthy donors (dated by TCRdb to the late 2010s). Library construction relied on the immunoSEQ multiplex PCR assay. Not all clones reach the TCRdb copy of this immuneACCESS table, which keeps in-frame sequences only. Checked studies attribute under half of the gap to unresolved V genes and leave the rest unexplained. The sample contains 100,000 to 150,000 clones, 85% of them found a single time. The ten largest clones represent under 2.5% of the sample. Sequencing was performed on PBMCs. These receptors were taken from a woman in her twenties or thirties in good health and CMV-seronegative.

This sequence joins TRBV19 and TRBJ2-1, with 10 bases identical to TRBD2. Germline-derived CDR1 and CDR2 are LNHDA and SQIVND (reference sequence). V was pared by 6 bases and J by 8 bases, with 16 bases of the junction left unmatched. The CDR3 is 17 amino acids. CDR3 coding DNA: TGTGCCAGTAGCGGGCTAGCGGGGGTCAATAAGGGGGATGAGCAGTTCTTC. It specifies CASSGLAGVNKGDEQFF.

The sample holds a few counts of this clone. The chain combines TRBV6-1 with TRBJ1-6; the D gene is possibly TRBD1 (5 bases). Germline CDR1 reads MNHNS; CDR2 reads SASEGT. Trimming took 4 bases from V and 3 from J, leaving 7 bases between them. The CDR3 consists of 14 residues. The CDR3 region has the DNA TGTGCCAGCAGTGTAGGGGACTATAATTCACCCCTCCACTTT. It encodes CASSVGDYNSPLHF.

This chain joins TRBV27 and TRBJ2-1; 8 positions match TRBD1. The V and J ends lost 5 bases and 5 bases, in that order; junction bases with no gene match: 14. The CDR3 loop spans 17 amino acids. From germline, CDR1 is MNHEY and CDR2 SMNVEV (reference sequence). The CDR3: CASSPYPRQGRHNEQFF. The CDR3, as DNA: TGTGCCAGCAGTCCCTACCCTAGACAGGGGCGACACAATGAGCAGTTCTTC.

This clone has just one count. The genes are TRBV4-3 and TRBJ1-3; 10 bases map to TRBD1. CDR3 length: 16 residues. Germline CDR1 and CDR2: LGHNA and YSLEER. V was pared by 4 bases and J by 2 bases, with 5 bases of the junction left unmatched. CDR3 in DNA: TGCGCCAGCAGCCGCGGACAGGGGGTAGCTGGAAACACCATATATTTT. Protein product: CASSRGQGVAGNTIYF.

V usage is TRBV2 and J usage is TRBJ2-7, with 7 bases lining up with TRBD2. The CDR3 runs to 15 residues. The J segment lost 8 bases and the V segment lost 1 base, leaving 11 bases of the junction unmatched. Per germline, CDR1 SNHLY and CDR2 FYNNEI. CDR3 in DNA: TGTGCCAGCAGTGAAGAGGTGGGGGGGAGTTCGAAGCAGTACTTC. This encodes CASSEEVGGSSKQYF.

CDR3: CASSTMGTANTGELFF. CDR3 nucleotide sequence: TGTGCCAGCTCAACTATGGGGACAGCAAACACCGGGGAGCTGTTTTTT. V is TRBV18 and J is TRBJ2-2; 7 nucleotides align to TRBD1. This CDR3 has 16 residues. V lost 5 bases, J lost 2 bases, and 8 bases stayed unmatched. Germline V gives CDR1 KGHSH, CDR2 LQKENI.